The present TCR beta chain was sequenced within a study of glioma-infiltrating T cells after dendritic cell vaccination. Whole-study context: Glioblastoma patients came from Phase I and II dendritic cell vaccination trials. Patients received autologous tumor lysate-pulsed dendritic cell vaccination between about 2002 and 2012.

TCRdb keeps only in-frame clones here, not all; method: immunoSEQ multiplex PCR. The sample shows roughly 96,000 clones, 75% to 85% of them seen only once. The germline V gene has CDR1 SEHNR and CDR2 FQNEAQ (reference sequence). The CDR3 is 14 residues long. Trimming removed 1 base from V and 4 bases from J, with 10 bases in between. The V call is TRBV7-9, the J call TRBJ1-1; D remains ambiguous. Sample: blood, taken before dendritic cell vaccination. The receptor was isolated from a human donor with glioblastoma. CDR3 region: CASSLGGMGTEAFF. The CDR3 nucleotides are TGTGCCAGCAGCTTAGGAGGTATGGGCACTGAAGCTTTCTTT.